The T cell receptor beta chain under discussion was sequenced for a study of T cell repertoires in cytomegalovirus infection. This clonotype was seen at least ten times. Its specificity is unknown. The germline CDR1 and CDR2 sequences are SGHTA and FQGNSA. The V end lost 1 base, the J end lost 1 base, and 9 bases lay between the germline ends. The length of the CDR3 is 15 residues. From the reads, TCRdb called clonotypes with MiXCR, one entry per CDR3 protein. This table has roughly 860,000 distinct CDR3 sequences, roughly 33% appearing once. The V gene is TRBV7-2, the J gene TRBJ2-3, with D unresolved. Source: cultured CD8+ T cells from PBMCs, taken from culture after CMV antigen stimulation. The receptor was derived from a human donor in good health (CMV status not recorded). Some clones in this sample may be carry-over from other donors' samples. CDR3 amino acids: CASSLDRRRTDTQYF. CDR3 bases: TGTGCCAGCAGCTTAGACCGTCGGCGCACAGATACGCAGTATTTT.